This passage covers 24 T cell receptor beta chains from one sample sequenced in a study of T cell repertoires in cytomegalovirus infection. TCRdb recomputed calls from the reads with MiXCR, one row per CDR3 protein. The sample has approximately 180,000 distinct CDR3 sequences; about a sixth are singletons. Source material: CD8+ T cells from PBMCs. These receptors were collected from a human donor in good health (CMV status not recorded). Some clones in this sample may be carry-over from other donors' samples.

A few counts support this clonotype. The CDR3 region is CASLVVRTGFMYEQFF. CDR3 coding DNA: TGTGCCAGCTTAGTGGTCAGGACAGGGTTTATGTACGAGCAGTTCTTC. The chain is built from TRBV2 and TRBJ2-1; 8 bases align to TRBD1. Trimming at V came to 8 bases and at J to 10 bases, leaving 19 bases not matched to a gene. Germline CDR1 reads SNHLY; CDR2 reads FYNNEI. The CDR3 covers 16 residues.

CDR3 in DNA: TGTGCCAGCAGCTTGTTGCGGGCACTATCCTACAATGAGCAGTTCTTC. It codes for CASSLLRALSYNEQFF. The V gene is TRBV11-2, the J gene TRBJ2-1, with a tentative D call TRBD2 (5 bases). Germline V gene sequence: CDR1 SGHAT, CDR2 FQNNGV. Trimming pared 3 bases from V and 1 base from J, leaving 13 bases between. CDR3 length: 16 amino acids.

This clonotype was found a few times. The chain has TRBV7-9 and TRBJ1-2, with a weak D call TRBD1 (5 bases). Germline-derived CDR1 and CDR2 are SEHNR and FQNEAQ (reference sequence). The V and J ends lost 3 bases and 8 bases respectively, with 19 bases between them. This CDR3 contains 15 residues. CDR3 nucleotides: TGTGCCAGCAGCTTTATAGAGATGGGACCTGGGGGCTACACCTTC. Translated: CASSFIEMGPGGYTF.

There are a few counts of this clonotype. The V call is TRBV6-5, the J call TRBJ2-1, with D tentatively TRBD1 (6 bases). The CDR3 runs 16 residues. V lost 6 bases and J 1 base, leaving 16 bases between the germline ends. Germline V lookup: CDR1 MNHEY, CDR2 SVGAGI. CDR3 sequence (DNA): TGTGCCAGCAGCGACTTAGGGGGTTCTTCCTACAATGAGCAGTTCTTC. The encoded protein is CASSDLGGSSYNEQFF.

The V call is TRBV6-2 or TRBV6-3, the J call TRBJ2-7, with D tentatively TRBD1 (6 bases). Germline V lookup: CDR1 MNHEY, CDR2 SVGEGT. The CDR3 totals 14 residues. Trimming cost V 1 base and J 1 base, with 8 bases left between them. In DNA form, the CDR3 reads TGTGCCAGCAGTTACTTTGGACAGTCCTACGAGCAGTACTTC. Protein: CASSYFGQSYEQYF.

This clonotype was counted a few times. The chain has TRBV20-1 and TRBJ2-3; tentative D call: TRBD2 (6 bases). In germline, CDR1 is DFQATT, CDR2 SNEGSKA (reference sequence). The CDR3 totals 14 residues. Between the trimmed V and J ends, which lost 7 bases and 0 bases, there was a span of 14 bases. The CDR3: CSGPGAASTDTQYF. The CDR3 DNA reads TGCAGTGGCCCGGGAGCCGCTAGCACAGATACGCAGTATTTT.

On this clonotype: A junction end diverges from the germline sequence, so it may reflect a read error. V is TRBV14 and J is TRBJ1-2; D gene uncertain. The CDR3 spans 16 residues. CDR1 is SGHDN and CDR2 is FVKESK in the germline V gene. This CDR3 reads CASSPLPGLANYAYTF. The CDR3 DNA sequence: TGTGCCAGCAGCCCGCTCCCAGGTTTAGCTAACTATGCCTACACCTTC.

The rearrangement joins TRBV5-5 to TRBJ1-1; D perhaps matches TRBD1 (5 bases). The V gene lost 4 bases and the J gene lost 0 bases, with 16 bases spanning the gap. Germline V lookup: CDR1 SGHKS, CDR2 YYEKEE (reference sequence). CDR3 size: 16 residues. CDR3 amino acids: CASSHSDSYLNTEAFF. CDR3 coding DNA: TGTGCCAGCAGCCATTCCGACAGTTACCTGAACACTGAAGCTTTCTTT.

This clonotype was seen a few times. In DNA, the CDR3 is TGCGCCAGCAGCCAAGAAGGGAGGAACTATGGCTACACCTTC. It codes for CASSQEGRNYGYTF. The rearrangement joins TRBV4-1 to TRBJ1-2, with D hard to call. The CDR3 extends over 14 amino acids. Trimming left V 0 bases short and J 2 bases short, with 7 bases between. The germline V gene encodes CDR1 MGHRA and CDR2 YSYEKL.

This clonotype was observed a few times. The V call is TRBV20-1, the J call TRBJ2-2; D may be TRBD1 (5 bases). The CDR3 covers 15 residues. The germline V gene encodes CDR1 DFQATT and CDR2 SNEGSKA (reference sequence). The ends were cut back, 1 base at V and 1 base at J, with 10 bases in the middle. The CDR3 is CSARGLTENTGELFF. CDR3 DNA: TGCAGTGCTAGAGGCCTGACAGAGAACACCGGGGAGCTGTTTTTT.

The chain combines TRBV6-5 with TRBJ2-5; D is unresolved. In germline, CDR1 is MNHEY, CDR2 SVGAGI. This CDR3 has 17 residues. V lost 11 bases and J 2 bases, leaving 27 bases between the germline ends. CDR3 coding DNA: TGTGCCCGTTACCCCAAGCTAAGGTTGCCCACACAAGAGACCCAGTACTTC. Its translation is CARYPKLRLPTQETQYF.

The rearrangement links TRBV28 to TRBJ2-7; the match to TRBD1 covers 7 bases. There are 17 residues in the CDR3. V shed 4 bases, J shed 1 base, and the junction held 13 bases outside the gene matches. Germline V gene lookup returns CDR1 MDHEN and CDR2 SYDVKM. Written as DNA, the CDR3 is TGTGCCAGCAGTTCCTTCCTAACAGGGGATACTTCCTACGAGCAGTACTTC. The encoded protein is CASSSFLTGDTSYEQYF.

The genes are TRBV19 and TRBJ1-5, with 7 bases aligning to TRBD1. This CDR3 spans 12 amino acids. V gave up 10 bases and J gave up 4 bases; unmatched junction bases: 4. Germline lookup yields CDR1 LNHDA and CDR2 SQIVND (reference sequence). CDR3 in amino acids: CATGTVNQPQHF. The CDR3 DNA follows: TGTGCCACCGGGACAGTTAATCAGCCCCAGCATTTT. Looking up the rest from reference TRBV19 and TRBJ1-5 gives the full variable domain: DGGITQSPKYLFRKEGQNVTLSCEQNLNHDAMYWYRQDPGQGLRLIYYSQIVNDFQKGDIAEGYSVSREKKESFPLTVTSAQKNPTAFYLCATGTVNQPQHFGDGTRLSIL.

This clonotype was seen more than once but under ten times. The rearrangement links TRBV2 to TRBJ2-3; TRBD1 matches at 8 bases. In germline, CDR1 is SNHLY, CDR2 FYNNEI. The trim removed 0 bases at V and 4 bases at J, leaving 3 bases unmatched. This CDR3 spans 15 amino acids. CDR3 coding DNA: TGTGCCAGCAGTGAAGCGAACAGGGGGGCAGATACGCAGTATTTT. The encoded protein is CASSEANRGADTQYF.

The DNA of the CDR3 is TGTGCCAGCAGTTACTCGGGACGAATCACCGGGACTCGGAGCACAGATACGCAGTATTTT. This encodes CASSYSGRITGTRSTDTQYF. V and J are TRBV6-5 and TRBJ2-3, with D possibly being TRBD2 (6 bases). This CDR3 region has 20 residues. Germline V lookup: CDR1 MNHEY, CDR2 SVGAGI. V was shortened by 0 bases and J by 0 bases, with 22 bases between the two germline ends.

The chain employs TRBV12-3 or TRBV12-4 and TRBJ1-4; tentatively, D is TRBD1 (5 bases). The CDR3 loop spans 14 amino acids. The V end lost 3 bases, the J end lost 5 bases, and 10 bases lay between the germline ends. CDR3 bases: TGTGCCAGCAGTTTTTCAGGGATAAATGAAAAACTGTTTTTT. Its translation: CASSFSGINEKLFF.

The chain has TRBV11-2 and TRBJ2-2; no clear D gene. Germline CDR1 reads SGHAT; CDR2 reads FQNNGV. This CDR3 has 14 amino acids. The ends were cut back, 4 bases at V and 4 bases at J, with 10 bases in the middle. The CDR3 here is CASSWRTITGELFF. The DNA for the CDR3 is TGTGCCAGCAGCTGGCGTACCATCACCGGGGAGCTGTTTTTT.

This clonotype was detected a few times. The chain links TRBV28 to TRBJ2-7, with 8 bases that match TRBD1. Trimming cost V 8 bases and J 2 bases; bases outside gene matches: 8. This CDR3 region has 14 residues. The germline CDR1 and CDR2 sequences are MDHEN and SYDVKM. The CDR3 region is CASLRQGPTYEQYF. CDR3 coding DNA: TGTGCCAGCCTTAGACAGGGGCCGACCTACGAGCAGTACTTC.

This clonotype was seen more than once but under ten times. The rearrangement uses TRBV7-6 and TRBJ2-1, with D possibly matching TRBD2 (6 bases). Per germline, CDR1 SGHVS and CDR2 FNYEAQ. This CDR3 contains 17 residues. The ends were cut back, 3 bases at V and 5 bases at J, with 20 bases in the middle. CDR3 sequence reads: CASSFTYPGTQDNEQFF. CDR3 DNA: TGTGCCAGCAGCTTTACCTACCCCGGGACTCAGGACAATGAGCAGTTCTTC.

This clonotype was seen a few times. The CDR3 loop is CASSTPYRGPINMNTEAFF. The CDR3 region has the DNA TGTGCCAGCAGCACACCGTACAGGGGGCCTATTAATATGAACACTGAAGCTTTCTTT. The chain combines TRBV7-9 with TRBJ1-1; TRBD1 matches at 9 bases. This CDR3 comprises 19 residues. Germline V lookup: CDR1 SEHNR, CDR2 FQNEAQ (reference sequence). V shed 5 bases and J 0 bases; nucleotides not matched to a gene: 16. Full variable domain (remainder filled in from reference TRBV7-9 and TRBJ1-1): DTGVSQNPRHKITKRGQNVTFRCDPISEHNRLYWYRQTLGQGPEFLTYFQNEAQLEKSRLLSDRFSAERPKGSFSTLEIQRTEQGDSAMYLCASSTPYRGPINMNTEAFFGQGTRLTVV.

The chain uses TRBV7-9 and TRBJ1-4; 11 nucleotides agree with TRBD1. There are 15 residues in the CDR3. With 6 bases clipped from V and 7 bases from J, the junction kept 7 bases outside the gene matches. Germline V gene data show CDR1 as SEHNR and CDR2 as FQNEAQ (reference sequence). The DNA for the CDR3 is TGTGCCAGCAGGATGCCGGGACAGGGGGGTGAAAAACTGTTTTTT. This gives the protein CASRMPGQGGEKLFF.

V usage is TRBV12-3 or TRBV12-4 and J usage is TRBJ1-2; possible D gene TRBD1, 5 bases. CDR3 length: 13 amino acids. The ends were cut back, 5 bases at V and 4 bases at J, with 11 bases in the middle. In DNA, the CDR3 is TGTGCCAGCAGTCCGGGACCGCTCTATGGCTACACCTTC. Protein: CASSPGPLYGYTF.

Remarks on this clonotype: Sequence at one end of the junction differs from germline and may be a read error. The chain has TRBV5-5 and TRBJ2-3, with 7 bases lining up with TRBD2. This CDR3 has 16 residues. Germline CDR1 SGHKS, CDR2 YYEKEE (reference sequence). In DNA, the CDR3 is TGTGCCAGCAGCTTGGAACTAGCGAGAGGAAGAGATAGGCAGTATTTT. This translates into CASSLELARGRDRQYF. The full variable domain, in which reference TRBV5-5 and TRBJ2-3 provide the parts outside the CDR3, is DAGVTQSPTHLIKTRGQQVTLRCSPISGHKSVSWYQQVLGQGPQFIFQYYEKEERGRGNFPDRFSARQFPNYSSELNVNALLLGDSALYLCASSLELARGRDRQYFGPGTRLTVL.

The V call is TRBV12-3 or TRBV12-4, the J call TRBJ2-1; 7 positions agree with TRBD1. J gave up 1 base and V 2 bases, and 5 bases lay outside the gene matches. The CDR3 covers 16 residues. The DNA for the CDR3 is TGTGCCAGCAGTTTAAGGGGGCAGGGTTCCTACAATGAGCAGTTCTTC. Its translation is CASSLRGQGSYNEQFF.